Shown below are 24 T cell receptor beta chains from a single sample sequenced in a study of OX40 agonist ivuxolimab in advanced cancers. TCRdb's table, derived via immunoSEQ multiplex PCR, lists solely in-frame clones and lacks some. The sample comprises over 9,000 clones, 80% to 90% of which are singletons, and 9.2% rests with the top ten. The material sequenced was CD4+ or CD8+ T cells sorted from blood, taken in a trial of the OX40 agonist ivuxolimab. The receptors come from an adult with an advanced solid tumor such as melanoma, head and neck, liver or kidney cancer.

The rearrangement uses TRBV6-5 and TRBJ2-3; a possible D gene is TRBD2 (5 bases). The CDR3 covers 15 residues. V was pared by 7 bases and J by 0 bases, with 14 bases between. The germline V gene has CDR1 MNHEY and CDR2 SVGAGI. In DNA, the CDR3 is TGTGCCAGCAAAATAGACCCGGGGAGCACAGATACGCAGTATTTT. Its protein is CASKIDPGSTDTQYF.

The CDR3 DNA follows: TGCGCCAGCAGCCAAAGCGGGGGGGCCGGGAACACCGGGGAGCTGTTTTTT. It is translated as CASSQSGGAGNTGELFF. This chain uses TRBV4-1 with TRBJ2-2; 10 bases are shared with TRBD2. The CDR3 covers 17 residues. Unmatched junction bases numbered 4, after V lost 2 bases and J lost 1 base. Germline V gene data show CDR1 as MGHRA and CDR2 as YSYEKL.

This rearrangement joins TRBV5-4 to TRBJ1-6; a weak D match, TRBD1 (5 bases). V shed 2 bases and J shed 7 bases, with 10 bases lying between them. The germline V gene encodes CDR1 SGHNT and CDR2 YYREEE (reference sequence). This CDR3 has 14 amino acids. As DNA, the CDR3 is TGTGCCAGCAGCTTTAGGGGAGGGAATTCACCCCTCCACTTT. As protein: CASSFRGGNSPLHF.

V and J are TRBV5-5 and TRBJ2-2; TRBD2 agrees at 12 bases. The ends lost 4 bases at V and 5 bases at J; junction bases unmatched: 12. The CDR3 runs to 18 residues. CDR1 SGHKS and CDR2 YYEKEE come from the germline V gene (reference sequence). This CDR3 reads CASSDRLAGAQGTGELFF. In DNA form, the CDR3 reads TGTGCCAGCAGCGACCGACTAGCGGGGGCGCAGGGGACCGGGGAGCTGTTTTTT.

The CDR3: CASSQRDSLYEQYF. The CDR3 nucleotides read TGTGCCAGCAGCCAAAGGGACAGTCTTTACGAGCAGTACTTC. V gene TRBV7-8 combines with J gene TRBJ2-7; 7 bases fit TRBD1. This CDR3 is built from 14 residues. V gave up 5 bases and J gave up 4 bases; unmatched junction bases: 8. Germline values: CDR1 SGHVS, CDR2 FQNEAQ.

This chain joins TRBV12-5 and TRBJ2-3; tentative D call: TRBD2 (7 bases). V shed 0 bases and J shed 4 bases, with 14 bases lying between them. Per the germline V gene, CDR1 is LGHNT and CDR2 is FRNRAP. This CDR3 spans 16 amino acids. CDR3 nucleotide sequence: TGTGCTAGTGGTTTGGTTGGACCGGGGGGCGCAGATACGCAGTATTTT. Amino acid sequence: CASGLVGPGGADTQYF.

This rearrangement joins TRBV4-2 to TRBJ2-5, with D possibly TRBD2 on 7 matching bases. This CDR3 has 16 residues. The V and J ends lost 1 base and 6 bases respectively, with 18 bases between them. Looked up from germline, CDR1 is LGHNA and CDR2 is YNFKEQ. CDR3 DNA sequence: TGTGCCAGCAGCCAAGTCCAGTCGGGGGGCGAGAAGACCCAGTACTTC. This codes for CASSQVQSGGEKTQYF.

This clone was found a few times. The rearrangement joins TRBV7-8 to TRBJ1-1; D not certain. Germline CDR1 SGHVS, CDR2 FQNEAQ. Trimming took off 8 bases at V and 11 bases at J, with 15 bases between the two ends. CDR3 length equals 11 residues. CDR3 nucleotide sequence: TGTGCCAGCTCTGATGGGCTGTTCGCTTTCTTT. It is translated as CASSDGLFAFF.

The chain employs TRBV18 and TRBJ1-1, with a possible D match to TRBD1 (5 bases). The CDR3 has 13 amino acids. Trimming shortened V by 8 bases and J by 5 bases, and 15 bases separated the two germline ends. Germline V CDR1 and CDR2: KGHSH, LQKENI. The CDR3 DNA is TGTGCCAGCCGACCCCCTTGGGGGACTGAAGCTTTCTTT. It codes for CASRPPWGTEAFF. The entire variable domain, with the rest obtained from reference TRBV18 and TRBJ1-1, is as follows: NAGVMQNPRHLVRRRGQEARLRCSPMKGHSHVYWYRQLPEEGLKFMVYLQKENIIDESGMPKERFSAEFPKEGPSILRIQQVVRGDSAAYFCASRPPWGTEAFFGQGTRLTVV.

This clone is large within its sample. The chain links TRBV29-1 to TRBJ2-7; D gene ambiguous. This CDR3 is 13 amino acids long. Deletions cut 4 bases from V and 0 bases from J, with 10 bases between. CDR1 SQVTM and CDR2 ANQGSEA come from the germline V gene. The CDR3 coding sequence is TGCAGCGTTGGACTTCCAGCCTCCTACGAGCAGTACTTC. The encoded protein is CSVGLPASYEQYF.

This clone came up once. V and J are TRBV6-6 and TRBJ1-5, with a possible D match to TRBD1 (6 bases). This CDR3 is 14 amino acids long. CDR1 is MNHNY, CDR2 SVGAGI, per germline (reference sequence). Trimming shortened V by 2 bases and J by 6 bases, and 11 bases separated the two germline ends. The CDR3: CASSYIGGGQPQHF. The CDR3 DNA reads as TGTGCCAGCAGTTACATTGGGGGCGGTCAGCCCCAGCATTTT.

DNA of the CDR3: TGTGCCTGGAGTGTAGTCGGCGGTAACACTGAAGCTTTCTTT. As protein: CAWSVVGGNTEAFF. The chain employs TRBV30 and TRBJ1-1, with D unclear. The CDR3 has 14 residues. V gave up 0 bases and J gave up 2 bases, with 10 bases separating them. CDR1 GTSNPN and CDR2 SVGIG come from the germline V gene (reference sequence).

V gene TRBV4-2 combines with J gene TRBJ2-1; 9 nucleotides agree with TRBD2. Germline values: CDR1 LGHNA, CDR2 YNFKEQ. Unmatched junction bases numbered 2, after V lost 4 bases and J lost 4 bases. This CDR3 region has 14 residues. The CDR3 loop reads CASSPGLAYNEQFF. CDR3 DNA: TGTGCCAGCAGCCCCGGACTAGCGTACAATGAGCAGTTCTTC.

This rearrangement joins TRBV29-1 to TRBJ2-7; D is possibly TRBD1 (6 bases). Germline loops: CDR1 SQVTM, CDR2 ANQGSEA. The V end lost 3 bases, the J end lost 0 bases, and 15 bases lay between the germline ends. The CDR3 covers 15 residues. The CDR3 region has the DNA TGCAGCGTTGAGGAGTATCGGGACACCTCCTACGAGCAGTACTTC. Its protein is CSVEEYRDTSYEQYF.

The genes are TRBV19 and TRBJ2-1, with 8 bases matching TRBD2. After removal of 0 bases from V and 6 bases from J, the junction contained 4 bases not matched to a gene. Germline CDR1 and CDR2: LNHDA and SQIVND (reference sequence). The CDR3 sequence is 15 residues long. This chain's CDR3 is CASSIDGGGANEQFF. DNA of the CDR3: TGTGCCAGTAGTATAGACGGGGGGGGAGCCAATGAGCAGTTCTTC.

The rearrangement links TRBV2 to TRBJ2-7; D uncertain. V dropped 0 bases and J dropped 3 bases, with 15 bases sitting between them. This CDR3 spans 16 amino acids. In germline, CDR1 is SNHLY, CDR2 FYNNEI. The CDR3 DNA reads as TGTGCCAGCAGTGAAGCGCTGGAGCAGGCCGGCTACGAGCAGTACTTC. Its translation is CASSEALEQAGYEQYF.

This sequence joins TRBV5-1 and TRBJ1-4; possible D gene TRBD1, 5 bases. Germline V CDR1 and CDR2: SGHRS, YFSETQ. Trimming left V 1 base short and J 1 base short, with 8 bases between. CDR3 size: 15 residues. The CDR3 spells CASSLWDGTNEKLFF. The CDR3 nucleotides are TGCGCCAGCAGCTTGTGGGACGGAACTAATGAAAAACTGTTTTTT.

This chain connects TRBV2 to TRBJ2-5, with TRBD2 matching 9 bases. J lost 2 bases, V lost 6 bases, and 4 bases had no gene match. Germline values: CDR1 SNHLY, CDR2 FYNNEI. The CDR3 has 14 amino acids. The CDR3 DNA sequence: TGTGCCAGCAGCATAGCGGGGGTTCAAGAGACCCAGTACTTC. Its translation: CASSIAGVQETQYF.

This rearrangement joins TRBV7-6 to TRBJ1-2; TRBD1 agrees at 7 bases. This CDR3 region has 16 residues. The ends lost 5 bases at V and 5 bases at J; junction bases unmatched: 14. Germline CDR1 and CDR2: SGHVS and FNYEAQ. The CDR3: CASSTRQGFASYGYTF. The CDR3 DNA reads as TGTGCCAGCAGCACTCGACAGGGCTTCGCCTCTTATGGCTACACCTTC.

This chain connects TRBV2 to TRBJ2-2; D call uncertain. The germline CDR1 and CDR2 sequences are SNHLY and FYNNEI. The germline V and J ends were trimmed by 7 bases and 6 bases, with 12 bases remaining between them. There are 13 residues in the CDR3. CDR3 sequence reads: CASIRPGPGELFF. CDR3 nucleotide sequence: TGTGCCAGCATTCGGCCCGGTCCCGGGGAGCTGTTTTTT.

The chain joins TRBV7-9 to TRBJ1-1; D not resolved. The ends were cut back, 5 bases at V and 5 bases at J, with 12 bases in the middle. Germline V lookup: CDR1 SEHNR, CDR2 FQNEAQ (reference sequence). This CDR3 is built from 13 residues. Here the CDR3 reads CASSPLVDTEAFF. CDR3 DNA: TGTGCCAGCAGCCCCCTGGTAGATACTGAAGCTTTCTTT.

To note about this clone: At one boundary the junction diverges from the germline segment, which might be a read error. Other DNA sequences of this sample code for an identical CDR3. The J gene is TRBJ1-1, the V gene TRBV2; TRBD1 aligns across 11 bases. CDR1 and CDR2 from the germline V gene are SNHLY and FYNNEI. The CDR3 extends over 16 amino acids. The CDR3: CARAVGQGAGNTEAFF. The CDR3 nucleotides read TGCGCCAGAGCAGTTGGACAGGGGGCAGGGAACACTGAAGCTTTCTTT. Supplemented by reference TRBV2 and TRBJ1-1, the full variable domain reads EPEVTQTPSHQVTQMGQEVILRCVPISNHLYFYWYRQILGQKVEFLVSFYNNEISEKSEIFDDQFSVERPDGSNFTLKIRSTKLEDSAMYFCARAVGQGAGNTEAFFGQGTRLTVV.

The V and J genes are TRBV2 and TRBJ2-3, with D perhaps assigned TRBD1 or TRBD2 (5 bases each). The germline gives CDR1 SNHLY, CDR2 FYNNEI. The germline V and J ends were trimmed by 4 bases and 2 bases, with 10 bases remaining between them. The CDR3 extends over 14 amino acids. The CDR3 region has the DNA TGTGCCAGCAGTGGGGGGTACCCCACAGATACGCAGTATTTT. Translation gives CASSGGYPTDTQYF.

This chain joins TRBV6-9 and TRBJ2-7; the D gene is possibly TRBD2 (6 bases). Trimming pared 6 bases from V and 7 bases from J, leaving 16 bases between. Germline CDR1 MNHGY, CDR2 SVAAGI. This CDR3 region has 13 residues. The CDR3 sequence: CASRPGGSMEQYF. CDR3 sequence (DNA): TGTGCCAGCAGGCCCGGGGGTTCAATGGAGCAGTACTTC.